This T cell receptor beta chain stems from a study of T cell responses to AZD1222 COVID-19 vaccine. Study summary: The analysis combined second doses at about 4 or about 12 weeks.

Regarding this clone: Its antigen is currently unknown.

Measured with immunoSEQ multiplex PCR; TCRdb has only the in-frame clones, and not every one. The repertoire holds 35,000 to 55,000 clones, with nearly 85% as singletons. Study outcomes and limitations: Donors in the cohort were predominantly white British and more often female, and clonal diversity was possibly underestimated. It was only 6 or 7 AZD1222 recipients who were seropositive at baseline.

V was trimmed by 3 bases and J by 2 bases, leaving 16 bases between them. The CDR3 covers 16 residues. CDR1 and CDR2 (germline): MDHEN, SYDVKM. The clonotype was recovered from an adult in good health. The V gene is TRBV28, the J gene TRBJ1-2; perhaps TRBD1 as D (5 bases). Sequences were derived from peripheral blood, sampled on day 0 of AZD1222 vaccination. In nucleotides, the CDR3 is TGTGCCAGCAGTTTCCCCCTGGGACGGAAAAACTATGGCTACACCTTC. It codes for CASSFPLGRKNYGYTF.